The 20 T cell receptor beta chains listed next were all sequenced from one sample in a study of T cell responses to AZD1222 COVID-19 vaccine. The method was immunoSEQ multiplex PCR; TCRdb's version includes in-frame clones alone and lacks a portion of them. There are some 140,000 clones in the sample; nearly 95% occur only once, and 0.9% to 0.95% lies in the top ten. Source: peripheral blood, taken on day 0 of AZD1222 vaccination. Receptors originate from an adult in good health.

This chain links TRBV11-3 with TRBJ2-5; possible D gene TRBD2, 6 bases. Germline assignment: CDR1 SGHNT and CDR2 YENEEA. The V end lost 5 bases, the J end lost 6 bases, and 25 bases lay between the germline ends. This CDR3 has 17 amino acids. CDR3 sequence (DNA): TGTGCCAGCAGCCTCGGTCAGGGACTCCGCCCCACACAGACCCAGTACTTC. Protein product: CASSLGQGLRPTQTQYF.

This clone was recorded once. CDR3 in DNA: TGTGCCATCAGTGAGTCTGAGATCCGCTCAGCTTTCTTT. It codes for CAISESEIRSAFF. The genes are TRBV10-3 and TRBJ1-1; D unclear. Germline CDR1 and CDR2: ENHRY and SYGVKD. Trimming shortened V by 0 bases and J by 10 bases, and 12 bases separated the two germline ends. CDR3 length: 13 amino acids.

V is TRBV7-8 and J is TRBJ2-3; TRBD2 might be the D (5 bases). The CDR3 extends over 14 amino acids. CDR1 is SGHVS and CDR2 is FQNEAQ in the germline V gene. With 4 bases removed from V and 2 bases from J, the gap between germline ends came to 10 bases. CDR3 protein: CASSYPGNTDTQYF. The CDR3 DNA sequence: TGTGCCAGCAGCTATCCCGGGAACACAGATACGCAGTATTTT.

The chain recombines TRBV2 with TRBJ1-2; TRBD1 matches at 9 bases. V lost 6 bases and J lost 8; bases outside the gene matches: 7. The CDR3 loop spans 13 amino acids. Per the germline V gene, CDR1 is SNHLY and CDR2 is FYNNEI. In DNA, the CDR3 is TGTGCCAGCAGCGAGGGACAGGGAAGAGGCTACACCTTC. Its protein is CASSEGQGRGYTF.

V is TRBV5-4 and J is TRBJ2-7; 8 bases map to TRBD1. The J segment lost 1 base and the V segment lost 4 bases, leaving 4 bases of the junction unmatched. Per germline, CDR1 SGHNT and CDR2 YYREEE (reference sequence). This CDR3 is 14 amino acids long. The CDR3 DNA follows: TGTGCCAGCAGCCCCGGACAGGGTTCCTACGAGCAGTACTTC. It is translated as CASSPGQGSYEQYF.

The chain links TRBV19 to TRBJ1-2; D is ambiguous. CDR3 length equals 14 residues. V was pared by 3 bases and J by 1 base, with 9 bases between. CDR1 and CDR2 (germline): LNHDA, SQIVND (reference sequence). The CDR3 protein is CASSIYTYNYGYTF. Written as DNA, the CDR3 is TGTGCCAGTAGTATTTACACATATAACTATGGCTACACCTTC.

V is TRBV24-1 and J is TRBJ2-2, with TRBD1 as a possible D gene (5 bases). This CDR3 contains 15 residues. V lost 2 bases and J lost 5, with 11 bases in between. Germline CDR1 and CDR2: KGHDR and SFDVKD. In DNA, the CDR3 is TGTGCCACCAGTGATTCCGACAGAACTACCGGGGAGCTGTTTTTT. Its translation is CATSDSDRTTGELFF.

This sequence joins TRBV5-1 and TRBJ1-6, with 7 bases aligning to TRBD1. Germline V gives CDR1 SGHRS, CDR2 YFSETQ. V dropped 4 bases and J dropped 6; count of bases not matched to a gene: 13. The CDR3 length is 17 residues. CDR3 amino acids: CASSPLSRQGSNSPLHF. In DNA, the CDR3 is TGCGCCAGCAGCCCGCTTTCCAGACAGGGTTCTAATTCACCCCTCCACTTT. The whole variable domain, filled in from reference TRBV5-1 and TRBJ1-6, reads KAGVTQTPRYLIKTRGQQVTLSCSPISGHRSVSWYQQTPGQGLQFLFEYFSETQRNKGNFPGRFSGRQFSNSRSEMNVSTLELGDSALYLCASSPLSRQGSNSPLHFGNGTRLTVT.

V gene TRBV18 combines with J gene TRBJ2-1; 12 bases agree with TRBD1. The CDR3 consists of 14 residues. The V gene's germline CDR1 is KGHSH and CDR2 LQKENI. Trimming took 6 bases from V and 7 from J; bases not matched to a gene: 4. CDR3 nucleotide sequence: TGTGCCAGCTCGGGACAGGGGGCTTGGAATGAGCAGTTCTTC. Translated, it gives CASSGQGAWNEQFF.

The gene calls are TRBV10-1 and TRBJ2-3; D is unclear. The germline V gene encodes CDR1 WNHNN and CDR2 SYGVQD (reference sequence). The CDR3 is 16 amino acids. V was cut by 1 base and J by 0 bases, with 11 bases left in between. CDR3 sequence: CASSEWRETSTDTQYF. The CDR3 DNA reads TGCGCCAGCAGTGAGTGGCGCGAAACTAGCACAGATACGCAGTATTTT.

The CDR3: CASSSGQGNSPLHF. The CDR3 nucleotides read TGTGCCAGCAGCTCGGGACAGGGGAATTCACCCCTCCACTTT. The genes are TRBV5-8 and TRBJ1-6, with 10 positions matching TRBD1. With V trimmed by 3 bases and J by 7 bases, 1 base remained unmatched. The CDR3 covers 14 residues. Germline assignment: CDR1 SGHTS and CDR2 YDEGEE.

The CDR3 sequence is CASSGSATNEKLFF. DNA of the CDR3: TGTGCCAGCAGTGGATCTGCAACTAATGAAAAACTGTTTTTT. The chain couples TRBV9 to TRBJ1-4; D is ambiguous. Germline values: CDR1 SGDLS, CDR2 YYNGEE. V lost 5 bases and J 0 bases, leaving 8 bases between the germline ends. The CDR3 consists of 14 residues. The full variable domain, completed using reference TRBV9 and TRBJ1-4, is DSGVTQTPKHLITATGQRVTLRCSPRSGDLSVYWYQQSLDQGLQFLIQYYNGEERAKGNILERFSAQQFPDLHSELNLSSLELGDSALYFCASSGSATNEKLFFGSGTQLSVL.

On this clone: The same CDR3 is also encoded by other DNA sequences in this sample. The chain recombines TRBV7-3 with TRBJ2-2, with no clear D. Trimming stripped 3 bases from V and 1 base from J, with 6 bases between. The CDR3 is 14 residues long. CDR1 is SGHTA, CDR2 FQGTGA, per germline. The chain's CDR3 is CASSLTVNTGELFF. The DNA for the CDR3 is TGTGCCAGCAGCTTGACCGTGAACACCGGGGAGCTGTTTTTT.

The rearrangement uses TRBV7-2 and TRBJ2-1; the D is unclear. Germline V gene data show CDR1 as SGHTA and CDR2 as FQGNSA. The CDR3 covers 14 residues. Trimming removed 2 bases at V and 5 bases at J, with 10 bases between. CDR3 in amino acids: CASSLKGNHNEQFF. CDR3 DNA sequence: TGTGCCAGCAGCTTAAAAGGGAACCACAATGAGCAGTTCTTC. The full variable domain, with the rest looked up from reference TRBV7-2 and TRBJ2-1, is GAGVSQSPSNKVTEKGKDVELRCDPISGHTALYWYRQSLGQGLEFLIYFQGNSAPDKSGLPSDRFSAERTGGSVSTLTIQRTQQEDSAVYLCASSLKGNHNEQFFGPGTRLTVL.

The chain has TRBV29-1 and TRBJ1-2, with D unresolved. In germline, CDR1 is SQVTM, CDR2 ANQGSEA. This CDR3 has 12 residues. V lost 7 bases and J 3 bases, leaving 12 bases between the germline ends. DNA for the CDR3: TGCAGCGGAATAAGTCAGGACTATGGCTACACCTTC. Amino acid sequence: CSGISQDYGYTF.

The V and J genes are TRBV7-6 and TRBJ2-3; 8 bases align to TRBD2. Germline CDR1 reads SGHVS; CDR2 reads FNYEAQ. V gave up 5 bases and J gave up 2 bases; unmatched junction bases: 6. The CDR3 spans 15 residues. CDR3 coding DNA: TGTGCCAGCAGCATGGGACTAGGGTTCACAGATACGCAGTATTTT. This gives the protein CASSMGLGFTDTQYF.

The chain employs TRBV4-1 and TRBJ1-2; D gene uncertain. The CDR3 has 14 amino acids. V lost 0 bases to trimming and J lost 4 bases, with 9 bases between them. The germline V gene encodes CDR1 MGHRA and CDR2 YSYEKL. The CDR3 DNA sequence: TGCGCCAGCAGCCAAGATCCCAGCTTCTATGGCTACACCTTC. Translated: CASSQDPSFYGYTF.

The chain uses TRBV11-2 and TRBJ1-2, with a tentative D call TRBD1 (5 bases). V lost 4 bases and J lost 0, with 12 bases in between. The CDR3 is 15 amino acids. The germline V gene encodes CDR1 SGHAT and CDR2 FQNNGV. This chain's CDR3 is CASSSMRGTNYGYTF. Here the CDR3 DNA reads TGTGCCAGCAGCTCCATGAGGGGAACTAACTATGGCTACACCTTC.

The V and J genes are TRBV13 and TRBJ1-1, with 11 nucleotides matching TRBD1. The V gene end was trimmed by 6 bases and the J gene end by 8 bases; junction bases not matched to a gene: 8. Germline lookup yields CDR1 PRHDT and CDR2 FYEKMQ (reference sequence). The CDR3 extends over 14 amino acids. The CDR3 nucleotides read TGTGCCAGCAGAGCTACGGACAGGGGGCGCGAAGCTTTCTTT. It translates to CASRATDRGREAFF.

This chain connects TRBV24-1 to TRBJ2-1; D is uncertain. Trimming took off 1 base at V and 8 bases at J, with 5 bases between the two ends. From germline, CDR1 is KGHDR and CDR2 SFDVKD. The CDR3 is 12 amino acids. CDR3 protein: CATSDFSDEQFF. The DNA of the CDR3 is TGTGCCACCAGTGATTTTTCGGATGAGCAGTTCTTC.